This TCR beta chain was identified during a study of T cells in Graves' hyperthyroidism and ophthalmopathy. Study background: The authors collected peripheral blood at initial diagnosis, before any treatment. Study outcomes and limitations: In blood, most of the thyroid clonotypes expanded above 0.001 were also present. The model foresaw ophthalmopathy a median around 6 months prior to onset.

Worth noting for this clonotype: Its antigen remains unknown.

The germline V gene encodes CDR1 SQVTM and CDR2 ANQGSEA. The CDR3 length is 15 residues. V was clipped by 0 bases and J by 0 bases, with 8 bases between them. RNA transcripts served as the template for amplifying TCR beta CDR3 regions. A set of HTBI primers served as the primers for a first-round RT-PCR of the TCR CDR3. TCRdb called the multiplex PCR reads again in MiXCR, with one record for every CDR3 protein. Here the sample spans around 420,000 distinct CDR3 sequences, approximately 14% being singletons. The sequenced sample consisted of blood. The TCR sequence derives from a young woman with Graves' hyperthyroidism. J is TRBJ2-2 and V is TRBV29-1, with unresolved D. This CDR3 is CSVEDTDTNTGELFF. CDR3 bases: TGCAGCGTTGAAGACACAGACACGAACACCGGGGAGCTGTTTTTT.